A selection of T cell receptor beta chains follows, all from one sample in a study of blood T cell repertoires in COVID-19. Here immunoSEQ multiplex PCR was the method, and the copy in TCRdb shows in-frame clones only, minus some. The sample includes approximately 210,000 clones, approximately 82% seen only once; the top ten take 15%. The sequenced sample consisted of PBMCs or T cells enriched from blood (not recorded which). These receptors were collected from a middle-aged man who had recovered from COVID-19. Each CDR3 is given with its conserved first and last residue. The D gene is left open where the match is weak. Clone size is shown for a subset of rows, as once, few, many or a class of expanded clone.

V,size,D,J,DNA,CDR3
TRBV29-1,.,TRBD1,TRBJ2-2,TGCAGCGTTGAAGCGGGTACAGGGGGCCCCGGGGAGCTGTTTTTT,CSVEAGTGGPGELFF
TRBV30,.,.,TRBJ1-5,TGTGCCTGGAGTTGGCTCGATCAGCCCCAGCATTTT,CAWSWLDQPQHF
TRBV28,few,.,TRBJ1-1,TGTGCCAGCAGACAAATTCAGGGAAACACTGAAGCTTTCTTT,CASRQIQGNTEAFF
TRBV6-5,.,.,TRBJ2-7,TGTGCCAGCAGTTACGGGCAGTCCTCCTACGAGCAGTACTTC,CASSYGQSSYEQYF
TRBV2,.,TRBD1,TRBJ1-2,TGTGCCAGCATACAAACGGCAGGGGGGAGCTACACCTTC,CASIQTAGGSYTF
TRBV5-1,.,.,TRBJ1-6,TGCGCCAGCAGCTTGGATAGCTCCTATAATTCACCCCTCCACTTT,CASSLDSSYNSPLHF
TRBV14,.,.,TRBJ1-3,TGTGCCAGCAGCTTCGGGGGGGGCGCCTCTGGAAACACCATATATTTT,CASSFGGGASGNTIYF
TRBV5-5,.,.,TRBJ2-7,TGTGCCAGCAGCCCGGAGGCGGGTCCCTACGAGCAGTACTTC,CASSPEAGPYEQYF
TRBV30,.,.,TRBJ1-3,TGTGCCTGGAGTGAGGGGGCTGGAAACACCATATATTTT,CAWSEGAGNTIYF
TRBV7-2,.,TRBD2,TRBJ2-3,TGTGCCAGCAGCCTCCTAGCGGGGGGAAGAACAGATACGCAGTATTTT,CASSLLAGGRTDTQYF
TRBV3-1/TRBV3-2,.,TRBD2,TRBJ2-2,TGTGCCAGCAGAGAGCTAGCGGGGGGGAAGAACACCGGGGAGCTGTTTTTT,CASRELAGGKNTGELFF
TRBV4-3,.,TRBD1,TRBJ2-7,TGCGCCAGCAGCCAAGTTGCCGGGACAGGGCCCTACGAGCAGTACTTC,CASSQVAGTGPYEQYF
TRBV6-1,.,.,TRBJ2-1,TGTGCCAGCAGTGAATCCGAGAACAATGAGCAGTTCTTC,CASSESENNEQFF
TRBV5-1,.,.,TRBJ1-2,TGCGCCAGCAGCTTGGCGCCTACAGAGTATGGCTACACCTTC,CASSLAPTEYGYTF
TRBV2,.,TRBD1,TRBJ1-2,TGTGCCAGCAGTCCGACCGGAAGACAGGGGGACTATGGCTACACCTTC,CASSPTGRQGDYGYTF
TRBV24-1,.,TRBD2,TRBJ2-1,TGTGCCACCAGTGACCCTAGCGGGAGCTCCTACAATGAGCAGTTCTTC,CATSDPSGSSYNEQFF
TRBV9,few,.,TRBJ1-3,TGTGCCAGCAGCGTAGTCGGGGTCTCTGGAAACACCATATATTTT,CASSVVGVSGNTIYF
TRBV28,.,.,TRBJ2-3,TGTGCCACCACCGGGAGCGGCACAGATACGCAGTATTTT,CATTGSGTDTQYF
TRBV7-3,.,TRBD1,TRBJ2-1,TGTGCCAGCAGCTTACAGGGGGTAGACCTCGGGGAGCAGTTCTTC,CASSLQGVDLGEQFF